The count of the clone carrying this TCR beta chain is one. The data are from a study of blood T cell repertoires in COVID-19. Looking at the study overall: The cDNA or gDNA used as material had been derived from T cells, B-cell-depleted T cells, or PBMCs.

Sequenced by immunoSEQ multiplex PCR; TCRdb stores in-frame clones only, minus some. The table has 55,000 to 65,000 clones, 80% to 90% seen once; the top ten hold about 6.9%. The ends were cut back, 5 bases at V and 11 bases at J, with 15 bases in the middle. The CDR3 loop spans 12 amino acids. The germline V gene has CDR1 MNHEY and CDR2 SMNVEV (reference sequence). The chain couples TRBV27 to TRBJ1-1; maybe TRBD1 (6 bases). The sequencing input was peripheral blood. This receptor was identified in a man aged 60-69 years with active or convalescent COVID-19. CDR3: CASSTGQRIAFF. The CDR3 nucleotides read TGTGCCAGCAGTACCGGACAGAGGATTGCTTTCTTT.